The clone carrying this TCR beta chain was observed a few times. Produced via immunoSEQ multiplex PCR; TCRdb's table is partial and in-frame only. Of around 190,000 clones in the sample, roughly nine tenths are singletons; the top ten hold 7.2%. The data derive from a study of cytomegalovirus exposure and HLA in healthy donors. For the study at large: The use of the same platform for the approximately 130 validation repertoires and the roughly 700 first-cohort repertoires was reported by a later analysis.

V was shortened by 4 bases and J by 5 bases, with 9 bases between the two germline ends. The CDR3 consists of 12 residues. Germline assignment: CDR1 LGHNA and CDR2 YSLEER. This TCR was recovered from a man in his thirties or forties in good health and CMV-seropositive. V and J are TRBV4-3 and TRBJ2-7, with D perhaps assigned TRBD1 or TRBD2 (6 bases each). Sequences were obtained from PBMCs. The CDR3 region has the DNA TGCGCCAGCAGCCCCGGGGGCCACGAGCAGTACTTC. This encodes CASSPGGHEQYF.